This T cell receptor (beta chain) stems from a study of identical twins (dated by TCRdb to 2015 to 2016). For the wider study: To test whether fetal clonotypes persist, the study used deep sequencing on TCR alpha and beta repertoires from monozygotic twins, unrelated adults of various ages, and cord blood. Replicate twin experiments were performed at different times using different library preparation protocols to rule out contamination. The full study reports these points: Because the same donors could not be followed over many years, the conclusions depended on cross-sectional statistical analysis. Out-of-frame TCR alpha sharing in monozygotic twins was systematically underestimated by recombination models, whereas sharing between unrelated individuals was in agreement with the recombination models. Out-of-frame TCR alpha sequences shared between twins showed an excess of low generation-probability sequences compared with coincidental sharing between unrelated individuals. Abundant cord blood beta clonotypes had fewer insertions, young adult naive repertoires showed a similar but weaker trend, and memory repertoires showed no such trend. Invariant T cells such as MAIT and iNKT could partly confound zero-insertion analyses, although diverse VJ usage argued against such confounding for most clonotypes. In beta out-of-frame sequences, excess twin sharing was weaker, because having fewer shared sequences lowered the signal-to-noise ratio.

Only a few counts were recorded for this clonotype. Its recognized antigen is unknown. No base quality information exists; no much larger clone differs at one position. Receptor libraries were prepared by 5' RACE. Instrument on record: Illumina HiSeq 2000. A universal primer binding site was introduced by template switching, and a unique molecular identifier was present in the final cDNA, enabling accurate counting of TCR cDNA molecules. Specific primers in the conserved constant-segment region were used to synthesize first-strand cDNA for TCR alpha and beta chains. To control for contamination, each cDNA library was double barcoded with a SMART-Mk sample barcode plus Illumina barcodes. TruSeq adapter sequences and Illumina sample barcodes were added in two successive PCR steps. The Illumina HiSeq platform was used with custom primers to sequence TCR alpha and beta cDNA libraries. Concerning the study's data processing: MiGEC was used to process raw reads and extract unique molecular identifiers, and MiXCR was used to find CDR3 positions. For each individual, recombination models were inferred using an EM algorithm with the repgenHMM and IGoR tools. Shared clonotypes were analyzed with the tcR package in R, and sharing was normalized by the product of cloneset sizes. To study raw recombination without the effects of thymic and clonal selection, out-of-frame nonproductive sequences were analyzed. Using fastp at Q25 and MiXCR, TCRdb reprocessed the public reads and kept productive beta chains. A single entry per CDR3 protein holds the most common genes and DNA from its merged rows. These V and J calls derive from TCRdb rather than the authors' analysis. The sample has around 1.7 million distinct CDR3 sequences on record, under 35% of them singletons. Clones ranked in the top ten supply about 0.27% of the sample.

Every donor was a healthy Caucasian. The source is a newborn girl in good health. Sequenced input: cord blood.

The CDR3 region: CATSDSPGGDTQYF. Read as DNA, the sequence is TGTGCCACCAGTGATTCCCCGGGAGGGGATACGCAGTATTTT. This sequence uses TRBV24-1 and TRBJ2-3, with 8 central nucleotides matching TRBD2. Per the germline V gene, KGHDR is the CDR1 and SFDVKD is the CDR2. Compared with germline, V lacks 2 bases and J lacks 6 bases; bases without a gene match: 3. The CDR3, from cysteine to phenylalanine, totals 14 residues. The only DNA kept is the CDR3, 42 bases in frame from the first base.